What follows are 20 T cell receptor beta chains derived from one specimen sequenced in a study of shared clonotypes between healthy human individuals. Measured with immunoSEQ multiplex PCR; TCRdb has only the in-frame clones, and not every one. Of roughly 1,500,000 clones listed, 98% are singletons. The sample consisted of naive CD4+ T cells sorted from blood. The subset is: CD45RA+ positively selected. The receptors come from a man under 40 in good health.

The CDR3 region is CASSEIAGNNEQFF. CDR3 bases: TGCGCCAGCAGTGAAATAGCGGGGAACAATGAGCAGTTCTTC. The chain is built from TRBV10-2 and TRBJ2-1; 8 nucleotides line up with TRBD2. The V and J ends lost 3 bases and 5 bases, in that order; junction bases with no gene match: 3. This CDR3 has 14 amino acids. CDR1 and CDR2 (germline): WSHSY, SAAADI.

The rearrangement joins TRBV6-4 to TRBJ2-6, with a tentative D call TRBD1 (5 bases). Germline V lookup: CDR1 MRHNA, CDR2 SNTAGT. V lost 5 bases and J 2 bases, leaving 10 bases between the germline ends. The CDR3 is made up of 15 amino acids. This CDR3 reads CASSPDSAGANVLTF. The CDR3 DNA sequence: TGTGCCAGCAGTCCCGACAGTGCTGGGGCCAACGTCCTGACTTTC.

CDR3 sequence: CASSPITGLAGVLERDEQYF. CDR3 bases: TGTGCCAGCTCACCAATCACTGGACTAGCGGGAGTATTAGAGAGGGACGAGCAGTACTTC. The V call is TRBV18, the J call TRBJ2-7; 13 bases align to TRBD2. The CDR3 is 20 residues long. Germline lookup yields CDR1 KGHSH and CDR2 LQKENI. The J segment lost 5 bases and the V segment lost 2 bases, leaving 18 bases of the junction unmatched.

The rearrangement uses TRBV9 and TRBJ2-5; D is possibly TRBD1 (6 bases). V lost 5 bases and J 5 bases, leaving 13 bases between the germline ends. CDR3 length equals 13 residues. Germline V gene data show CDR1 as SGDLS and CDR2 as YYNGEE. The CDR3 spells CASSPTGPETQYF. In DNA form, the CDR3 reads TGTGCCAGCAGTCCTACAGGGCCGGAGACCCAGTACTTC.

The CDR3 DNA is TGCGCCAGCAGTGAGGGGGGGACCGGGGAGCTGTTTTTT. Translating it yields CASSEGGTGELFF. J is TRBJ2-2 and V is TRBV10-1; maybe TRBD2 (6 bases). The CDR3 is 13 amino acids. The V and J ends lost 2 bases and 5 bases respectively, with 6 bases between them. Germline V gives CDR1 WNHNN, CDR2 SYGVQD (reference sequence).

The rearrangement uses TRBV9 and TRBJ2-2; D ambiguous. The CDR3 extends over 13 amino acids. V was shortened by 0 bases and J by 6 bases, with 6 bases between the two germline ends. Germline CDR1 is SGDLS and CDR2 is YYNGEE. CDR3 protein: CASSVVLAGELFF. The CDR3 DNA reads as TGTGCCAGCAGCGTAGTCCTAGCCGGGGAGCTGTTTTTT.

The CDR3 region has the DNA TGTGCCAGCTCACCTCGTCTCATTGGGTGGAATGAGCAGTTCTTC. It encodes CASSPRLIGWNEQFF. This chain joins TRBV18 and TRBJ2-1; D not resolved. Deletions cut 3 bases from V and 7 bases from J, with 16 bases between. This CDR3 is 15 amino acids long. Looked up from germline, CDR1 is KGHSH and CDR2 is LQKENI.

The gene calls are TRBV9 and TRBJ2-3, with a tentative D call TRBD2 (6 bases). V was cut by 6 bases and J by 2 bases, with 13 bases left in between. The germline CDR1 and CDR2 sequences are SGDLS and YYNGEE. This CDR3 comprises 14 residues. The CDR3 DNA reads as TGTGCCAGCAACGGAGGGCTTTTCACAGATACGCAGTATTTT. Protein sequence: CASNGGLFTDTQYF.

The gene calls are TRBV5-1 and TRBJ2-7; D remains ambiguous. CDR3 length equals 16 residues. Trimming took off 1 base at V and 2 bases at J, with 16 bases between the two ends. Germline CDR1 and CDR2: SGHRS and YFSETQ. CDR3 DNA: TGCGCCAGCAGCTTGATCGCCCAGGACGGAACCTACGAGCAGTACTTC. This translates into CASSLIAQDGTYEQYF.

With regard to this clone: Within the sample, other DNA sequences also encode this same CDR3. The genes are TRBV5-1 and TRBJ1-2; D might be TRBD1 (5 bases). Per germline, CDR1 SGHRS and CDR2 YFSETQ. V lost 2 bases, J lost 3 bases, and 8 bases lay in between. The CDR3 runs to 13 residues. The CDR3 DNA sequence: TGCGCCAGCAGCTTACGGGGCGACTATGGCTACACCTTC. Translating gives CASSLRGDYGYTF.

V is TRBV13 and J is TRBJ2-5, with 7 bases matching TRBD2. Trimming at V came to 3 bases and at J to 5 bases, leaving 9 bases not matched to a gene. Germline V gene lookup returns CDR1 PRHDT and CDR2 FYEKMQ (reference sequence). The CDR3 extends over 15 amino acids. The CDR3 loop reads CASSFVGEGSETQYF. The DNA of the CDR3 is TGTGCCAGCAGCTTCGTCGGGGAGGGGTCGGAGACCCAGTACTTC.

V gene TRBV7-8 combines with J gene TRBJ1-2, with 7 bases aligning to TRBD1. This CDR3 region has 14 residues. Per the germline V gene, CDR1 is SGHVS and CDR2 is FQNEAQ. V shed 3 bases and J 5 bases; nucleotides not matched to a gene: 6. In DNA, the CDR3 is TGTGCCAGCAGCTTGACAGGGAATATGTATGGCTACACCTTC. This encodes CASSLTGNMYGYTF. Full variable domain (remainder filled in from reference TRBV7-8 and TRBJ1-2): GAGVSQSPRYKVAKRGQDVALRCDPISGHVSLFWYQQALGQGPEFLTYFQNEAQLDKSGLPSDRFFAERPEGSVSTLKIQRTQQEDSAVYLCASSLTGNMYGYTFGSGTRLTVV.

The chain combines TRBV7-2 with TRBJ2-7; D uncertain. The CDR3 has 12 amino acids. Trimming cost V 7 bases and J 3 bases, with 10 bases left between them. The germline V gene encodes CDR1 SGHTA and CDR2 FQGNSA. The CDR3 coding sequence is TGTGCCAGCATCTCAGCGAGCTACGAGCAGTACTTC. Protein: CASISASYEQYF. Looking up the rest from reference TRBV7-2 and TRBJ2-7 gives the full variable domain: GAGVSQSPSNKVTEKGKDVELRCDPISGHTALYWYRQSLGQGLEFLIYFQGNSAPDKSGLPSDRFSAERTGGSVSTLTIQRTQQEDSAVYLCASISASYEQYFGPGTRLTVT.

This rearrangement joins TRBV18 to TRBJ2-1; 14 bases map to TRBD2. The J segment lost 8 bases and the V segment lost 3 bases, leaving 9 bases of the junction unmatched. CDR1 KGHSH and CDR2 LQKENI come from the germline V gene. The CDR3 covers 17 residues. The CDR3 here is CASSPPGGTSGSDEQFF. CDR3 bases: TGTGCCAGCTCACCGCCTGGTGGGACTAGCGGGAGTGATGAGCAGTTCTTC.

The V call is TRBV11-2, the J call TRBJ2-5; a weak D match, TRBD1 (6 bases). The CDR3 sequence is 15 residues long. The V and J ends lost 5 bases and 5 bases respectively, with 18 bases between them. CDR1 and CDR2 (germline): SGHAT, FQNNGV. In nucleotides, the CDR3 is TGTGCCAGCAGCCCGGGGACACGCCTGTGGGAGACCCAGTACTTC. Protein sequence: CASSPGTRLWETQYF.

This sequence joins TRBV27 and TRBJ2-5; TRBD1 aligns across 9 bases. The CDR3 has 14 residues. From germline, CDR1 is MNHEY and CDR2 SMNVEV (reference sequence). The junction had 5 bases not matched to a gene; V was cut back by 4 bases and J by 5 bases. Here the CDR3 DNA reads TGTGCCAGCAGTTCACAGGGGGCGAGGGAGACCCAGTACTTC. This sequence encodes CASSSQGARETQYF.

This chain joins TRBV21-1 and TRBJ2-1; the DNA was not compared with TRBD2, the D call given in the table. TRBV21-1 corresponds to a pseudogene. The CDR3 sequence is 12 residues long. This CDR3 is CASSKDGGVKFF. The CDR3 region has the DNA TGTGCCAGCAGCAAAGATGGAGGGGTAAAGTTCTTC.

The chain couples TRBV28 to TRBJ2-7; no reliable D call. Trimming took off 2 bases at V and 6 bases at J, with 8 bases between the two ends. This CDR3 is 12 amino acids long. Germline CDR1 reads MDHEN; CDR2 reads SYDVKM. As DNA, the CDR3 is TGTGCCAGCAGTTTAACCAAAAGCGAGCAGTACTTC. This sequence encodes CASSLTKSEQYF. Drawing the rest from reference TRBV28 and TRBJ2-7, the complete variable domain is DVKVTQSSRYLVKRTGEKVFLECVQDMDHENMFWYRQDPGLGLRLIYFSYDVKMKEKGDIPEGYSVSREKKERFSLILESASTNQTSMYLCASSLTKSEQYFGPGTRLTVT.

This clone was recorded a few times. The V call is TRBV27, the J call TRBJ2-7; D is undetermined. V was trimmed by 5 bases and J by 0 bases, leaving 11 bases between them. CDR3 length equals 14 residues. Germline lookup yields CDR1 MNHEY and CDR2 SMNVEV (reference sequence). CDR3 amino acids: CASSHGRSSYEQYF. The CDR3 DNA is TGTGCCAGCAGTCACGGCAGAAGCTCCTACGAGCAGTACTTC.

This clone was counted a single time. This rearrangement joins TRBV5-1 to TRBJ1-5; TRBD1 aligns across 7 bases. The CDR3 has 15 amino acids. Germline V gives CDR1 SGHRS, CDR2 YFSETQ. V was clipped by 0 bases and J by 8 bases; unmatched bases: 8. The CDR3 loop is CASSLGTGPGEPQHF. As DNA, the CDR3 is TGCGCCAGCAGCTTGGGGACAGGACCAGGGGAGCCCCAGCATTTT.